In its sample, the clone carrying this T cell receptor (beta chain) was seen a few times. Its antigen is as yet unknown. The record originates from a study of cytomegalovirus exposure and HLA in healthy donors. Findings of the study overall: As a later analysis showed, several of the most significant clusters appeared to be linked to common viral pathogens. The classifier was said to identify cytomegalovirus status with high specificity and sensitivity.

The PCR used 60 Vbeta and 13 Jbeta primers. The data were produced by immunoSEQ multiplex PCR, yet TCRdb's version contains in-frame clones alone and is incomplete. The sample has some 190,000 clones, approximately 80% seen once. The CDR3 sequence is 15 residues long. Unmatched junction bases numbered 7, after V lost 1 base and J lost 6 bases. CDR1 and CDR2 from the germline V gene are LGHNA and YSLEER. This chain joins TRBV4-3 and TRBJ1-2, with 8 nucleotides matching TRBD1. The TCR sequence derives from a male donor in good health and CMV-seronegative. Specimen: PBMCs. The CDR3 region has the DNA TGCGCCAGCAGCCAAGGGACAGGGCTAAGCGATGGCTACACCTTC. Translation gives CASSQGTGLSDGYTF.